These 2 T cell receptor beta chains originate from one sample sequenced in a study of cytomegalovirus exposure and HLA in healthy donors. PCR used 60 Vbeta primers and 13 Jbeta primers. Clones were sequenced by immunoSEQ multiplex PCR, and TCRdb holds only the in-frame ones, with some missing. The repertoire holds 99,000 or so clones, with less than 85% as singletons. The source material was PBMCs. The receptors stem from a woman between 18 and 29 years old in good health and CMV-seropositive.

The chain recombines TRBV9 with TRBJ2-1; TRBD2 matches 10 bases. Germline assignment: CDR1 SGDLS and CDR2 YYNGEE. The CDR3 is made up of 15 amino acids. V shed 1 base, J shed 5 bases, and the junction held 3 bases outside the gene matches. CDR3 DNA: TGTGCCAGCAGCGTACCTAGCGGGGGTAACAATGAGCAGTTCTTC. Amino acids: CASSVPSGGNNEQFF.

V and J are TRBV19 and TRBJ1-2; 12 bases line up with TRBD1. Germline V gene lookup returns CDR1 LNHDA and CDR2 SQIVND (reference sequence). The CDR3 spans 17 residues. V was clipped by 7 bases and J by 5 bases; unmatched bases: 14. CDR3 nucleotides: TGTGCCAGTACGGCTGGGACAGGGGGCTCTAATGGTTATGGCTACACCTTC. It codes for CASTAGTGGSNGYGYTF. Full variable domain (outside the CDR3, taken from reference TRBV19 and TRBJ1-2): DGGITQSPKYLFRKEGQNVTLSCEQNLNHDAMYWYRQDPGQGLRLIYYSQIVNDFQKGDIAEGYSVSREKKESFPLTVTSAQKNPTAFYLCASTAGTGGSNGYGYTFGSGTRLTVV.